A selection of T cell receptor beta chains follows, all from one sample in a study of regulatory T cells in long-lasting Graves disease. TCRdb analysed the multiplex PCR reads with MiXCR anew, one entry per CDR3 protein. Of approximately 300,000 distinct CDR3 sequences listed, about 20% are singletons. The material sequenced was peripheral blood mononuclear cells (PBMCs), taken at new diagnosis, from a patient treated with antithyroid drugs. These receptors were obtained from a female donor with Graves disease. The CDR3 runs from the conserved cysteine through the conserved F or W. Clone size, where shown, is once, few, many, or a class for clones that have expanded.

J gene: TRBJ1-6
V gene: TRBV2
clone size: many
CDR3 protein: CASSEQGGSPLHF

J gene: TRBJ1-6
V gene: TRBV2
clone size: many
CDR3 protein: CASSRDRNSPLHF

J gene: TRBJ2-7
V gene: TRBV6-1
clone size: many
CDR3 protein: CASSPPLDRALSYEQYF

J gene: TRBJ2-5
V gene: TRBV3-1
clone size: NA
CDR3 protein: CASSSGTRGGETQYF

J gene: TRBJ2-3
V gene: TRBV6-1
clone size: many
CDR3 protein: CASARIRTGWDTDTQYF

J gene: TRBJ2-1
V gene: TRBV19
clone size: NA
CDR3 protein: CASGVGREGTYNEQFF

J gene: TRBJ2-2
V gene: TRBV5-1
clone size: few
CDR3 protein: CASSLAWSTGELFF

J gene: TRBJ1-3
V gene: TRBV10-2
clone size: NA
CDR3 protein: CASGTGSLSGNTIYF

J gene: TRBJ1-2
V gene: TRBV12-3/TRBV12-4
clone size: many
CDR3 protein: CASSPDRVAYGYTF

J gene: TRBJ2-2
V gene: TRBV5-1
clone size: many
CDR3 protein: CASSLTSGNTGELFF

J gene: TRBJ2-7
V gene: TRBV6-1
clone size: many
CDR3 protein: CASMGDYWYEQYF

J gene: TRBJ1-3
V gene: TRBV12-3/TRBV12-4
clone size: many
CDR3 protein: CASRAGALSGNTIYF

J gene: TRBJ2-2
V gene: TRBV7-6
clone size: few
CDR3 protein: CASSFLGSPSPGELFF

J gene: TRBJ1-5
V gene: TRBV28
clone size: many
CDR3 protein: CASTTSGDPGPQHF

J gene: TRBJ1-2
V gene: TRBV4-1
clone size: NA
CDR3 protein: CASGQDVGTALGGYTF

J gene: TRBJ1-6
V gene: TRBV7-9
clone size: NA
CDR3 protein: CASSLGRTENSPLHF

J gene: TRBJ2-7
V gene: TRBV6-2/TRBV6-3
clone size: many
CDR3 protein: CASSELSGAYEQYF

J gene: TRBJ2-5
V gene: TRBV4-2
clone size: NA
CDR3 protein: CASSQGRREGGMETQYF

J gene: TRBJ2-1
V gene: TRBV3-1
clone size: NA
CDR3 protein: CASSPALTGYEQFF

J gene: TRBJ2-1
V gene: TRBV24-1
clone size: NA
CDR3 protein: CATGNSGSNDEQFF

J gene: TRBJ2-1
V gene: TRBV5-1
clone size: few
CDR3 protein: CASSLVGQPDNEQFF

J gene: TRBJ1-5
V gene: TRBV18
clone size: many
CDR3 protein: CASSAGTGSLQPQHF

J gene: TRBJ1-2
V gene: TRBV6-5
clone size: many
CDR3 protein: CASSYRQGDYGYTF

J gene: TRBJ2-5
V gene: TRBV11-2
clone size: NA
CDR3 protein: CASSLAQRDRETQYF